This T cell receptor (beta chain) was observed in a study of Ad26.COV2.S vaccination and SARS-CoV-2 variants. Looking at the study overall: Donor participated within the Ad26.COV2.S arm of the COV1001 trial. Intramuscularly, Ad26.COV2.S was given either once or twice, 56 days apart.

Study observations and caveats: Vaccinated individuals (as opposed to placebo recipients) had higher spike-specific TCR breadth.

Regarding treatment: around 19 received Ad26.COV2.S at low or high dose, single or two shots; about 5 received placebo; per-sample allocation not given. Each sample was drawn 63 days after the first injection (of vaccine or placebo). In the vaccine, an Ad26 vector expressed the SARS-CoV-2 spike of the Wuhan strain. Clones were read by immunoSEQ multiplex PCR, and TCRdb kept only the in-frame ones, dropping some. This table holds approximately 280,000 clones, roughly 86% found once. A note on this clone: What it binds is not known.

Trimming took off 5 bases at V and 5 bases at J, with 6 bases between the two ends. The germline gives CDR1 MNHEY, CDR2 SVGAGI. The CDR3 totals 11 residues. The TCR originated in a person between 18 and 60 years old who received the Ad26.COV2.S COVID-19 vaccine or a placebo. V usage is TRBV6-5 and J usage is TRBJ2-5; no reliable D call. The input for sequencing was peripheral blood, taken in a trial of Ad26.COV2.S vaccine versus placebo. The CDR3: CASSLRETQYF. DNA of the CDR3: TGTGCCAGCAGTCTCAGGGAGACCCAGTACTTC.